This T cell receptor (beta chain) was obtained from a study of blood T cell repertoires in COVID-19. Study-level information: The study drew acute and convalescent COVID-19 samples from the United States, Italy and Spain. Sources were T cells, B-cell-depleted T cells, or PBMCs; the material itself was cDNA or gDNA.

CDR1 and CDR2 from the germline V gene are MNHEY and SMNVEV (reference sequence). V was shortened by 5 bases and J by 6 bases, with 22 bases between the two germline ends. The CDR3 contains 16 residues. Per the study methods: Using reference gene primer amplification, nucleated cell counts were estimated. Assay used: immunoSEQ multiplex PCR; TCRdb lists only in-frame clones, some missing. V and J calls and clone size are as listed in that table; D and trimming were resolved from the DNA. The sample lists fewer than 200,000 clones, around 89% seen once, with roughly 1.9% in the top ten. The specimen sequenced was peripheral blood. The rearrangement uses TRBV27 and TRBJ1-1; D is possibly TRBD1 (5 bases). This TCR derives from a man aged 45-60 years who had recovered from COVID-19. The CDR3 region is CASSTHRGTPGAEAFF. CDR3 DNA sequence: TGTGCCAGCAGTACGCACCGGGGGACTCCGGGCGCTGAAGCTTTCTTT.